Sequencing of this T cell receptor (beta chain) was carried out in a study of identical twins. The study, taken as a whole, reports: Reduced insertions were recorded for abundant cord blood beta clonotypes, with no such pattern in memory repertoires. Part of the zero-insertion signal could reflect confounding by invariant MAIT and iNKT cells. The conclusions drew on cross-sectional statistical analysis instead of tracking the same donors.

In this sample, this clonotype turned up a few times. Its antigen remains unidentified. After template switching added a universal primer site, the resulting cDNA carried unique molecular identifiers. In TCRdb, the 5' RACE reads were re-called with MiXCR into one record per CDR3 protein. The sample consists of 500,000 to 650,000 distinct CDR3 sequences, roughly 7.2% of them appearing once. This CDR3 comprises 16 residues. Germline V gene lookup returns CDR1 SGHTA and CDR2 FQGNSA. The J segment lost 2 bases and the V segment lost 4 bases, leaving 7 bases of the junction unmatched. This sample was also put to use in a study of yellow fever vaccine responses in identical twins.

The sequencing sample was made of PBMCs. The chain is built from TRBV7-2 and TRBJ2-7; TRBD2 matches at 11 bases. The origin of this receptor is a woman aged 18 to 35 in good health. In DNA, the CDR3 is TGTGCCAGCAGCTATACTAGCGGGAGCCCAACCTACGAGCAGTACTTC. Translating it yields CASSYTSGSPTYEQYF.